What follows are 16 T cell receptor beta chains derived from one specimen sequenced in a study of T cell repertoires in cytomegalovirus infection (dated by TCRdb to the late 2010s). The sample's treatment or condition label, decoded: in vitro stimulation with specific CMV peptide epitopes to enrich CMV-specific T cells. Sequencer: Illumina HiSeq 1500. Using fastp trimming at Q25 and MiXCR clonotype assembly, TCRdb reanalyzed the public sequencing data and kept in-frame beta chains. Each entry merges the rows of one CDR3 protein and shows their most common DNA and genes. The sample table shows 650,000 to 900,000 distinct CDR3 sequences, and about 30% are seen once. Over 10% of the sample lies in the top ten. No antigen has been assigned to these receptors. The sample consisted of cultured CD8+ T cells from PBMCs, taken from culture after CMV antigen stimulation. The origin of the receptors is a human donor in good health (CMV status not recorded). Some clones in this sample may be carry-over from other donors' samples.

Concerning this clonotype itself: With a much larger clone just one base away, this may be a read error. This chain links TRBV7-9 with TRBJ1-5; 9 nucleotides line up with TRBD1. This CDR3 contains 16 residues. Germline V gene sequence: CDR1 SEHNR, CDR2 FQNEAQ (reference sequence). In nucleotides, the CDR3 is TGTGCCGGCAGCACTTCCGGGACAGGGCGCAATCAGCCCCAGCATTTT. Protein sequence: CAGSTSGTGRNQPQHF.

This clonotype was detected a few times. The chain is built from TRBV4-3 and TRBJ2-1; D assignment may be TRBD1 or TRBD2 (6 bases each). This CDR3 region has 17 residues. The V and J ends lost 1 base and 0 bases respectively, with 13 bases between them. The germline V gene has CDR1 LGHNA and CDR2 YSLEER. CDR3 loop: CASSQVWRGSSYNEQFF. CDR3 sequence (DNA): TGCGCCAGCAGCCAAGTTTGGAGGGGGAGCTCCTACAATGAGCAGTTCTTC.

This clonotype was observed a few times. The V and J genes are TRBV7-2 and TRBJ2-5, with D possibly being TRBD2 (5 bases). The V end lost 3 bases, the J end lost 4 bases, and 24 bases lay between the germline ends. Germline V gene data show CDR1 as SGHTA and CDR2 as FQGNSA. The CDR3 is made up of 18 amino acids. The CDR3: CASSFPDGSGYTIETQYF. In DNA, the CDR3 is TGTGCCAGCAGCTTTCCGGACGGCTCGGGGTATACTATAGAGACCCAGTACTTC.

This clonotype occurred a few times. The rearrangement uses TRBV7-3 and TRBJ2-3, with 7 nucleotides matching TRBD1. J was trimmed by 5 bases and V by 4 bases; bases with no gene match: 21. In germline, CDR1 is SGHTA, CDR2 FQGTGA. CDR3 length: 19 amino acids. CDR3 DNA: TGTGCCAGCAGCTCGACAGGGACGTTGTCCAGACGTAATAAAGATACGCAGTATTTT. Its protein product is CASSSTGTLSRRNKDTQYF.

The sample holds many counts of this clonotype. The chain has TRBV11-2 and TRBJ1-1, with unresolved D. The V end lost 3 bases, the J end lost 2 bases, and 16 bases lay between the germline ends. The CDR3 length is 16 residues. The germline V gene has CDR1 SGHAT and CDR2 FQNNGV. For the CDR3, the DNA is TGTGCCAGCAGCTTCTGGAAGCAGGAGTCTAACACTGAAGCTTTCTTT. It specifies CASSFWKQESNTEAFF.

Regarding this clonotype: This clone may be a read error of a much larger clone one base away. The chain links TRBV7-6 to TRBJ1-1, with D hard to call. CDR3 size: 13 residues. Per the germline V gene, CDR1 is SGHVS and CDR2 is FNYEAQ. CDR3 DNA sequence: TGTGCCAACAGCTTCTCGGAGAACACTGAAGCTTTCTTT. Protein sequence: CANSFSENTEAFF.

This clonotype was recorded a few times. It may be a read error: a sequence one base away is much more abundant. The chain uses TRBV7-9 and TRBJ1-2, with a tentative D call TRBD1 (5 bases). Germline V lookup: CDR1 SEHNR, CDR2 FQNEAQ (reference sequence). The germline V and J ends were trimmed by 8 bases and 4 bases, with 8 bases remaining between them. CDR3 size: 11 residues. The DNA of the CDR3 is TGTGCCAGCTGGGGCAGCTATGGCTACACCTTC. Amino acids: CASWGSYGYTF.

Here the CDR3 DNA reads TGTGCCATCAGTATTAGCAGGGGGGCCAGTAATGAGCAGTTCTTC. Protein: CAISISRGASNEQFF. This chain joins TRBV10-3 and TRBJ2-1, with a weak D call TRBD1 (7 bases). Germline V CDR1 and CDR2: ENHRY, SYGVKD. V was pared by 5 bases and J by 7 bases, with 18 bases between. CDR3 length: 15 amino acids.

This clonotype has a count of ten or more. The V gene is TRBV7-2, the J gene TRBJ1-2; D possibly corresponds to TRBD1 (5 bases). Looked up from germline, CDR1 is SGHTA and CDR2 is FQGNSA. Deletions cut 11 bases from V and 4 bases from J, with 26 bases between. The CDR3 totals 16 residues. The CDR3 bases are TGTGCCTTTTCGGGGGAGCTGGACCGGATGAGCTATGGCTACACCTTC. This gives the protein CAFSGELDRMSYGYTF. Complete variable domain (other parts from reference TRBV7-2 and TRBJ1-2): GAGVSQSPSNKVTEKGKDVELRCDPISGHTALYWYRQSLGQGLEFLIYFQGNSAPDKSGLPSDRFSAERTGGSVSTLTIQRTQQEDSAVYLCAFSGELDRMSYGYTFGSGTRLTVV.

The V call is TRBV7-6, the J call TRBJ1-3; 7 nucleotides line up with TRBD1. V gave up 5 bases and J gave up 1 base; unmatched junction bases: 8. Germline CDR1 SGHVS, CDR2 FNYEAQ. The CDR3 runs to 16 residues. CDR3 in DNA: TGTGCCAGCAGCAACCCGGGACAGAGTTCTGGAAACACCATATATTTT. This sequence encodes CASSNPGQSSGNTIYF. The variable domain in full, completed from reference TRBV7-6 and TRBJ1-3, reads GAGVSQSPRYKVTKRGQDVALRCDPISGHVSLYWYRQALGQGPEFLTYFNYEAQQDKSGLPNDRFSAERPEGSISTLTIQRTEQRDSAMYRCASSNPGQSSGNTIYFGEGSWLTVV.

This clonotype is a singleton in its sample. The genes are TRBV20-1 and TRBJ1-1; tentative D call: TRBD1 (6 bases). V was clipped by 6 bases and J by 1 base, with 12 bases between them. This CDR3 has 13 residues. From germline, CDR1 is DFQATT and CDR2 SNEGSKA (reference sequence). CDR3 region: CSAKKGGNTEAFF. The CDR3 DNA reads as TGCAGTGCCAAGAAGGGGGGGAACACTGAAGCTTTCTTT.

This clonotype was observed a few times. V and J are TRBV11-3 and TRBJ2-1; D is perhaps TRBD2 (5 bases). The CDR3 has 16 amino acids. Trimming took off 6 bases at V and 4 bases at J, with 19 bases between the two ends. The germline CDR1 and CDR2 sequences are SGHNT and YENEEA. The CDR3 loop reads CASSPSSGERYNEQFF. The CDR3 DNA reads as TGTGCCAGCAGTCCTAGCTCGGGTGAAAGGTACAATGAGCAGTTCTTC.

In regard to this clonotype: One end of the junction does not line up with germline, which may come from a read error. This chain connects TRBV5-3 to TRBJ1-6; D not certain. TRBV5-3 is an ORF, with its function uncertain. The CDR3 covers 17 residues. The CDR3, as DNA: TGTGCCAGCAGCTTCCAAGTCCTCAGCTCCTATAATTCACCCCTCCACTTT. This gives the protein CASSFQVLSSYNSPLHF.

This sequence joins TRBV4-1 and TRBJ2-5; 7 nucleotides match TRBD1. The length of the CDR3 is 15 residues. CDR1 is MGHRA, CDR2 YSYEKL, per germline. Trimming took 0 bases from V and 5 from J; bases not matched to a gene: 6. CDR3: CASSQDGRGLETQYF. The CDR3 DNA reads TGCGCCAGCAGCCAAGATGGCAGGGGGTTGGAGACCCAGTACTTC.

This chain uses TRBV18 with TRBJ2-7, with D perhaps TRBD2 (5 bases). Germline loops: CDR1 KGHSH, CDR2 LQKENI. The CDR3 has 14 amino acids. Trimming took off 3 bases at V and 0 bases at J, with 9 bases between the two ends. As DNA, the CDR3 is TGTGCCAGCTCACCGACGGAGGTCTCCTACGAGCAGTACTTC. Translated, it gives CASSPTEVSYEQYF.

J is TRBJ1-2 and V is TRBV2; TRBD1 matches 10 bases. The CDR3 sequence is 15 residues long. The J segment lost 2 bases and the V segment lost 2 bases, leaving 2 bases of the junction unmatched. Germline CDR1 reads SNHLY; CDR2 reads FYNNEI. CDR3: CASSERDRGNYGYTF. The CDR3 DNA reads as TGTGCCAGCAGTGAAAGGGACAGGGGCAACTATGGCTACACCTTC.